One and the same sample provided the 27 T cell receptor beta chains below, sequenced in a study of radiation and T cells in renal cell carcinoma (dated by TCRdb to 2020 to 2021). Per the publication, the time point label means: tumor resected at nephrectomy. Per the publication, the treatment or condition label means: treatment-naive control, cytoreductive nephrectomy. The protocol used for the library was the immunoSEQ multiplex PCR assay. TCRdb took this table from immuneACCESS and kept in-frame rearrangements with V and J called. Such tables lack part of the clones; where checked against another copy, unresolved V genes explain under half of the gap, and the rest is unexplained. This sample comprises about 25,000 clones, roughly 64% of them detected only once. 20% to 25% of the sample is in the top ten clones. The sequences come from tumor tissue, collected from a patient whose treatment was nephrectomy without radiotherapy. The receptors shown here come from a man aged 40-55 years with renal cell carcinoma.

The chain links TRBV15 to TRBJ1-3; D not resolved. Germline values: CDR1 LNHNV, CDR2 YYDKDF (reference sequence). CDR3 length: 15 amino acids. Trimming removed 1 base from V and 0 bases from J, with 7 bases in between. CDR3 sequence (DNA): TGTGCCACCAGCAGAGGGATTTCCTCTGGAAACACCATATATTTT. Protein: CATSRGISSGNTIYF.

The chain employs TRBV27 and TRBJ1-1; D might be TRBD1 (5 bases). The CDR3 totals 13 residues. V lost 2 bases and J 4 bases, leaving 8 bases between the germline ends. Germline CDR1 is MNHEY and CDR2 is SMNVEV (reference sequence). CDR3 amino acids: CASSLKRGTEAFF. The CDR3 bases are TGTGCCAGCAGTTTAAAAAGGGGCACTGAAGCTTTCTTT.

The CDR3 reads CASSMGTSGTGLDTQYF. CDR3 nucleotide sequence: TGTGCCAGCAGTATGGGGACTAGCGGGACGGGGTTAGATACGCAGTATTTT. The chain couples TRBV27 to TRBJ2-3; 13 nucleotides match TRBD2. Germline-derived CDR1 and CDR2 are MNHEY and SMNVEV (reference sequence). This CDR3 is built from 17 residues. V lost 5 bases, J lost 5 bases, and 10 bases stayed unmatched.

In its sample, this clone was seen a few times. The CDR3 reads CASRPQGANNSPLHF. CDR3 sequence (DNA): TGTGCCAGCAGACCCCAGGGGGCAAATAATTCACCCCTCCACTTT. This sequence joins TRBV5-4 and TRBJ1-6; 8 nucleotides align to TRBD1. This CDR3 has 15 residues. The junction had 6 bases not matched to a gene; V was cut back by 5 bases and J by 5 bases. Germline lookup yields CDR1 SGHNT and CDR2 YYREEE (reference sequence).

The rearrangement links TRBV2 to TRBJ1-2; D is possibly TRBD1 (5 bases). The CDR3 runs 14 residues. CDR1 is SNHLY, CDR2 FYNNEI, per germline. Trimming cost V 4 bases and J 7 bases, with 16 bases left between them. CDR3 loop: CASSGLGRVGGYTF. In nucleotides, the CDR3 is TGTGCCAGCAGTGGATTGGGCAGGGTAGGTGGCTACACCTTC.

The V gene is TRBV7-8, the J gene TRBJ2-1; a possible D gene is TRBD2 (5 bases). Germline CDR1 and CDR2: SGHVS and FQNEAQ. CDR3 length equals 12 residues. The V end was cut by 5 bases, the J end by 4 bases, with 6 bases between. The CDR3 DNA is TGTGCCAGCAGCCGCGGGTACAATGAGCAGTTCTTC. Translation: CASSRGYNEQFF.

The chain carries TRBV10-2 and TRBJ1-3, with D unresolved. The CDR3 extends over 14 amino acids. CDR1 is WSHSY and CDR2 is SAAADI in the germline V gene. V dropped 2 bases and J dropped 4 bases, with 9 bases sitting between them. CDR3 sequence reads: CASSEMVEGNTIYF. CDR3 bases: TGCGCCAGCAGTGAGATGGTGGAGGGAAACACCATATATTTT.

This clone was seen a handful of times. This chain uses TRBV6-6 with TRBJ1-5, with D unresolved. The CDR3 length is 15 residues. CDR1 MNHNY and CDR2 SVGAGI come from the germline V gene (reference sequence). V lost 0 bases to trimming and J lost 1 base, with 7 bases between them. The DNA of the CDR3 is TGTGCCAGCAGTTACTCGGGCACGAGCAATCAGCCCCAGCATTTT. This codes for CASSYSGTSNQPQHF.

The J gene is TRBJ2-1, the V gene TRBV7-8, with no clear D. The CDR3 consists of 13 residues. Trimming removed 3 bases at V and 5 bases at J, with 8 bases between. CDR1 and CDR2 (germline): SGHVS, FQNEAQ. The CDR3 coding sequence is TGTGCCAGCAGCTTGGACCTGAACAATGAGCAGTTCTTC. This codes for CASSLDLNNEQFF.

The chain uses TRBV5-1 and TRBJ2-1; 8 positions match TRBD1. J lost 1 base, V lost 5 bases, and 5 bases had no gene match. This CDR3 region has 15 residues. Germline CDR1 SGHRS, CDR2 YFSETQ. CDR3 sequence: CASRNRDRSYNEQFF. CDR3 nucleotide sequence: TGCGCCAGCAGAAACCGGGACAGGTCCTACAATGAGCAGTTCTTC. Complete variable domain (other parts from reference TRBV5-1 and TRBJ2-1): KAGVTQTPRYLIKTRGQQVTLSCSPISGHRSVSWYQQTPGQGLQFLFEYFSETQRNKGNFPGRFSGRQFSNSRSEMNVSTLELGDSALYLCASRNRDRSYNEQFFGPGTRLTVL.

This rearrangement joins TRBV2 to TRBJ2-1; TRBD1 matches at 8 bases. This CDR3 spans 13 amino acids. The J segment lost 8 bases and the V segment lost 5 bases, leaving 5 bases of the junction unmatched. Germline V gene data show CDR1 as SNHLY and CDR2 as FYNNEI. The CDR3 here is CASSLWTGYEQFF. The CDR3 coding sequence is TGTGCCAGCAGTCTCTGGACAGGGTATGAGCAGTTCTTC.

The rearrangement links TRBV28 to TRBJ2-1; 7 nucleotides match TRBD2. Germline CDR1 and CDR2: MDHEN and SYDVKM. The CDR3 has 15 residues. Trimming cost V 2 bases and J 7 bases; bases outside gene matches: 8. CDR3 protein: CASSLGGSMANEQFF. Here the CDR3 DNA reads TGTGCCAGCAGTTTAGGCGGGAGCATGGCAAATGAGCAGTTCTTC.

This clone was seen once. V usage is TRBV7-2 and J usage is TRBJ2-2; D not certain. V lost 5 bases and J 4 bases, leaving 11 bases between the germline ends. Germline-derived CDR1 and CDR2 are SGHTA and FQGNSA. This CDR3 is built from 14 residues. The CDR3 bases are TGTGCCAGCAGCCGAACCGCCGTCACCGGGGAGCTGTTTTTT. Protein: CASSRTAVTGELFF.

The V gene is TRBV5-6, the J gene TRBJ2-6, with TRBD1 matching over 7 bases. This CDR3 is built from 15 residues. Germline assignment: CDR1 SGHDT and CDR2 YYEEEE. V dropped 2 bases and J dropped 2; count of bases not matched to a gene: 1. This chain's CDR3 is CASSLQGTGANVLTF. CDR3 nucleotide sequence: TGTGCCAGCAGCTTACAGGGGACTGGGGCCAACGTCCTGACTTTC.

The J gene is TRBJ2-3, the V gene TRBV29-1, with D possibly matching TRBD2 (5 bases). Germline V gives CDR1 SQVTM, CDR2 ANQGSEA. The CDR3 totals 13 residues. The germline V and J ends were trimmed by 4 bases and 6 bases, with 14 bases remaining between them. CDR3 DNA sequence: TGCAGCGTTGGGGCAACTAGTTCCGATACGCAGTATTTT. Protein: CSVGATSSDTQYF.

The genes are TRBV6-5 and TRBJ1-1; TRBD1 matches 9 bases. CDR3 length: 15 residues. J gave up 10 bases and V 7 bases, and 16 bases lay outside the gene matches. Germline CDR1 MNHEY, CDR2 SVGAGI. The CDR3 nucleotides read TGTGCCAGCAACGAGTATCGAACAGGGGGCTTAGGAGCTTTCTTT. It translates to CASNEYRTGGLGAFF.

V usage is TRBV5-1 and J usage is TRBJ1-1; a weak D match, TRBD1 (5 bases). From germline, CDR1 is SGHRS and CDR2 YFSETQ. CDR3 size: 15 residues. Trimming removed 4 bases from V and 2 bases from J, with 15 bases in between. This CDR3 reads CASSPLGRTNTEAFF. The CDR3 coding sequence is TGCGCCAGCAGCCCTTTGGGAAGGACAAACACTGAAGCTTTCTTT.

J is TRBJ2-1 and V is TRBV6-6; D unresolved. V gave up 5 bases and J gave up 5 bases, with 7 bases separating them. Germline-derived CDR1 and CDR2 are MNHNY and SVGAGI (reference sequence). CDR3 length: 12 residues. CDR3 protein: CASSRQNNEQFF. The CDR3, as DNA: TGTGCCAGCAGTAGGCAGAACAATGAGCAGTTCTTC.

The V call is TRBV7-3, the J call TRBJ2-3; 7 bases are shared with TRBD2. V trimming: 2 bases; J trimming: 5 bases; junction bases outside the gene matches: 10. The CDR3 sequence is 16 residues long. The germline CDR1 and CDR2 sequences are SGHTA and FQGTGA. The CDR3 region is CASSLLGGGPGDTQYF. The CDR3, as DNA: TGTGCCAGCAGCTTACTTGGGGGAGGGCCCGGAGATACGCAGTATTTT.

Judged by abundance, this clone is medium-sized. V gene TRBV28 combines with J gene TRBJ2-1; 7 nucleotides match TRBD1. CDR1 is MDHEN and CDR2 is SYDVKM in the germline V gene. Trimming took 5 bases from V and 7 from J; bases not matched to a gene: 8. There are 14 residues in the CDR3. Written as DNA, the CDR3 is TGTGCCAGCAGTATCCCCGACAGGGAAAATGAGCAGTTCTTC. As protein: CASSIPDRENEQFF.

The chain links TRBV6-5 to TRBJ2-5; 12 nucleotides align to TRBD2. Germline V gene data show CDR1 as MNHEY and CDR2 as SVGAGI. The V and J ends lost 6 bases and 2 bases, in that order; junction bases with no gene match: 1. This CDR3 spans 14 amino acids. In DNA form, the CDR3 reads TGTGCCAGCAGGCTAGCGGGGGGGCAAGAGACCCAGTACTTC. Translating gives CASRLAGGQETQYF.

This clone was observed a single time. The rearrangement links TRBV6-1 to TRBJ1-5; 7 bases are shared with TRBD1. Per the germline V gene, CDR1 is MNHNS and CDR2 is SASEGT. This CDR3 is built from 13 residues. J was trimmed by 4 bases and V by 8 bases; bases with no gene match: 5. Here the CDR3 DNA reads TGTGCCAGCTGTTTGGGACAGAATCAGCCCCAGCATTTT. It yields the protein CASCLGQNQPQHF.

This clone is medium-sized. The gene calls are TRBV6-1 and TRBJ1-5, with D perhaps matching TRBD1 (6 bases). Germline CDR1 reads MNHNS; CDR2 reads SASEGT. V shed 7 bases and J shed 7 bases, with 14 bases lying between them. The CDR3 is 13 residues long. CDR3 amino acids: CASNSDSAQPQHF. For the CDR3, the DNA is TGTGCCAGCAACTCGGACAGCGCGCAGCCCCAGCATTTT.

V and J are TRBV5-1 and TRBJ2-1, with 7 bases aligning to TRBD1. Germline CDR1 SGHRS, CDR2 YFSETQ. The CDR3 runs 16 residues. Unmatched junction bases numbered 10, after V lost 4 bases and J lost 3 bases. CDR3 in DNA: TGCGCCAGCAGCCCAGTCGAGACAGGGAACTACAATGAGCAGTTCTTC. Translation gives CASSPVETGNYNEQFF.

The V gene is TRBV6-1, the J gene TRBJ1-2; 10 bases fit TRBD1. J gave up 0 bases and V 3 bases, and 4 bases lay outside the gene matches. There are 16 residues in the CDR3. CDR1 and CDR2 (germline): MNHNS, SASEGT. CDR3 in DNA: TGTGCCAGCAGTGAGGGACAGGGGCTTACTAACTATGGCTACACCTTC. Translated, it gives CASSEGQGLTNYGYTF.

The chain links TRBV6-5 to TRBJ2-4, with 16 bases fitting TRBD2. The trim removed 0 bases at V and 15 bases at J, leaving 5 bases unmatched. Germline lookup yields CDR1 MNHEY and CDR2 SVGAGI. This CDR3 has 15 residues. The DNA of the CDR3 is TGTGCCAGCAGTTACTCGGGACTAGCGGGGGGGCGAATGTACTTC. Its translation: CASSYSGLAGGRMYF.

This chain joins TRBV29-1 and TRBJ2-5, with 10 bases aligning to TRBD1. Per germline, CDR1 SQVTM and CDR2 ANQGSEA. There are 12 residues in the CDR3. V was clipped by 6 bases and J by 4 bases; unmatched bases: 2. The CDR3 loop reads CSVWTGGETQYF. CDR3 nucleotide sequence: TGCAGCGTATGGACAGGGGGAGAGACCCAGTACTTC.